Listed below are T cell receptor beta chains from one sample, sequenced in a study of shared clonotypes between healthy human individuals. Sequencing used immunoSEQ multiplex PCR; TCRdb keeps in-frame clones, though not all of them. The sample lists about 1.5 million clones, approximately 98% seen once, with less than 0.55% in the top ten. Sequenced sample: naive CD4+ T cells sorted from blood. These receptor sequences come from a man aged 30 to 45 in good health. Both conserved end residues are part of each CDR3. Each record gives: V gene, J gene, clone size, CDR3 length, D gene, CDR3 protein, CDR3 DNA. The D gene is left open where the match is weak. Only some rows state a clone size, as once, few, many or a class for expanded clones.

v_call: TRBV4-3
j_call: TRBJ2-1
clone_size: -
cdr3_length: 14
d_call: TRBD2
cdr3_aa: CASSHGLVDNEQFF
cdr3_nt: TGCGCCAGCAGCCACGGACTAGTCGACAATGAGCAGTTCTTC

v_call: TRBV28
j_call: TRBJ1-5
clone_size: -
cdr3_length: 13
d_call: -
cdr3_aa: CASSTRVVQPQHF
cdr3_nt: TGTGCCAGCAGTACGAGGGTTGTACAGCCCCAGCATTTT

v_call: TRBV6-5
j_call: TRBJ1-1
clone_size: -
cdr3_length: 14
d_call: TRBD1
cdr3_aa: CASSYRTGGLEAFF
cdr3_nt: TGTGCCAGCAGTTACAGGACAGGGGGCCTTGAAGCTTTCTTT

v_call: TRBV28
j_call: TRBJ1-4
clone_size: -
cdr3_length: 15
d_call: TRBD1
cdr3_aa: CASREQGIGGEKLFF
cdr3_nt: TGTGCCAGCAGGGAACAGGGGATCGGTGGTGAAAAACTGTTTTTT

v_call: TRBV5-1
j_call: TRBJ1-1
clone_size: -
cdr3_length: 15
d_call: TRBD1
cdr3_aa: CASSLVQGARTEAFF
cdr3_nt: TGCGCCAGCAGCTTGGTACAGGGGGCGAGGACTGAAGCTTTCTTT

v_call: TRBV7-2
j_call: TRBJ1-5
clone_size: -
cdr3_length: 17
d_call: -
cdr3_aa: CASSLRRGGAYNQPQHF
cdr3_nt: TGTGCCAGCAGCTTAAGGAGGGGAGGGGCATACAATCAGCCCCAGCATTTT

v_call: TRBV10-3
j_call: TRBJ2-1
clone_size: -
cdr3_length: 17
d_call: TRBD2
cdr3_aa: CAISDLAGAVKSFEQFF
cdr3_nt: TGTGCCATCAGTGATCTAGCGGGAGCCGTAAAGTCCTTTGAGCAGTTCTTC

v_call: TRBV11-2
j_call: TRBJ1-1
clone_size: -
cdr3_length: 16
d_call: -
cdr3_aa: CASSSQLGQPFMEAFF
cdr3_nt: TGTGCCAGCAGCTCACAACTCGGACAGCCTTTCATGGAAGCTTTCTTT

v_call: TRBV7-6
j_call: TRBJ2-1
clone_size: -
cdr3_length: 11
d_call: -
cdr3_aa: CASSVQDEQFF
cdr3_nt: TGTGCCAGCAGCGTGCAGGATGAGCAGTTCTTC

v_call: TRBV27
j_call: TRBJ2-1
clone_size: -
cdr3_length: 13
d_call: -
cdr3_aa: CASSSSAGNEQFF
cdr3_nt: TGTGCCAGCAGTTCTAGTGCGGGCAATGAGCAGTTCTTC

v_call: TRBV19
j_call: TRBJ2-7
clone_size: -
cdr3_length: 13
d_call: -
cdr3_aa: CASSLRGLYEQYF
cdr3_nt: TGTGCCAGTAGTCTTAGGGGACTCTACGAGCAGTACTTC

v_call: TRBV30
j_call: TRBJ1-2
clone_size: -
cdr3_length: 11
d_call: -
cdr3_aa: CAWARGHGYTF
cdr3_nt: TGTGCCTGGGCCAGGGGTCATGGCTACACCTTC

v_call: TRBV5-4
j_call: TRBJ2-7
clone_size: -
cdr3_length: 15
d_call: TRBD2
cdr3_aa: CASSLVGSGSYEQYF
cdr3_nt: TGTGCCAGCAGCTTGGTAGGTAGCGGGAGCTACGAGCAGTACTTC

v_call: TRBV5-4
j_call: TRBJ2-5
clone_size: -
cdr3_length: 15
d_call: TRBD1
cdr3_aa: CASRPLAGGYETQYF
cdr3_nt: TGTGCCAGCAGACCGTTGGCAGGGGGATACGAGACCCAGTACTTC

v_call: TRBV28
j_call: TRBJ1-5
clone_size: -
cdr3_length: 15
d_call: -
cdr3_aa: CASSPAGDSNQPQHF
cdr3_nt: TGTGCCAGCAGTCCGGCCGGTGATAGCAATCAGCCCCAGCATTTT

v_call: TRBV6-4
j_call: TRBJ2-1
clone_size: -
cdr3_length: 19
d_call: TRBD2
cdr3_aa: CASSDGGLAGGPNHNEQFF
cdr3_nt: TGTGCCAGCAGTGACGGGGGACTAGCGGGAGGGCCAAATCACAATGAGCAGTTCTTC

v_call: TRBV28
j_call: TRBJ1-1
clone_size: once
cdr3_length: 15
d_call: -
cdr3_aa: CASSTPTGVNTEAFF
cdr3_nt: TGTGCCAGCAGTACCCCCACTGGGGTGAACACTGAAGCTTTCTTT

v_call: TRBV7-2
j_call: TRBJ2-3
clone_size: -
cdr3_length: 13
d_call: -
cdr3_aa: CASSLRPTYTQYF
cdr3_nt: TGTGCCAGCAGCTTAAGACCAACCTATACGCAGTATTTT

v_call: TRBV19
j_call: TRBJ2-7
clone_size: once
cdr3_length: 11
d_call: -
cdr3_aa: CASSEGYEQYF
cdr3_nt: TGTGCCAGTAGTGAGGGTTACGAGCAGTACTTC

v_call: TRBV2
j_call: TRBJ2-2
clone_size: -
cdr3_length: 14
d_call: TRBD1
cdr3_aa: CAIARDRGDGELFF
cdr3_nt: TGTGCCATCGCGCGGGACAGGGGGGACGGGGAGCTGTTTTTT

v_call: TRBV7-9
j_call: TRBJ2-7
clone_size: once
cdr3_length: 15
d_call: -
cdr3_aa: CASSLTGRKDYEQYF
cdr3_nt: TGTGCCAGCAGCTTGACAGGGAGGAAAGACTACGAGCAGTACTTC

v_call: TRBV6-5
j_call: TRBJ1-2
clone_size: -
cdr3_length: 15
d_call: TRBD1
cdr3_aa: CASSQGTGSSYGYTF
cdr3_nt: TGTGCCAGCAGTCAGGGGACAGGGTCTAGCTATGGCTACACCTTC

v_call: TRBV6-5
j_call: TRBJ1-5
clone_size: -
cdr3_length: 12
d_call: -
cdr3_aa: CASSYSGRPQHF
cdr3_nt: TGTGCCAGCAGTTACTCCGGGAGGCCCCAGCATTTT

v_call: TRBV7-3
j_call: TRBJ2-3
clone_size: -
cdr3_length: 20
d_call: -
cdr3_aa: CASSLTTPFGGVLPTDTQYF
cdr3_nt: TGTGCCAGCAGCTTAACTACCCCTTTTGGCGGAGTTCTTCCCACAGATACGCAGTATTTT

v_call: TRBV7-9
j_call: TRBJ2-7
clone_size: -
cdr3_length: 16
d_call: -
cdr3_aa: CASSLPRGEALYEQYF
cdr3_nt: TGTGCCAGCAGCTTACCCCGCGGCGAGGCCCTTTACGAGCAGTACTTC

v_call: TRBV19
j_call: TRBJ2-3
clone_size: -
cdr3_length: 15
d_call: TRBD1
cdr3_aa: CASRLQGAPRDTQYF
cdr3_nt: TGTGCCAGTAGACTACAGGGGGCGCCCCGAGATACGCAGTATTTT

v_call: TRBV27
j_call: TRBJ1-1
clone_size: -
cdr3_length: 17
d_call: -
cdr3_aa: CASSLFGWGPGDTEAFF
cdr3_nt: TGTGCCAGCAGTTTATTTGGTTGGGGCCCCGGGGACACTGAAGCTTTCTTT